The TCR beta chain under discussion was sequenced for a study of T cells after yellow fever vaccination. Study-level information: EM, EMRA, CM and Tscm memory subsets were sorted using CD3, CD45RA, CCR7 and CD95.

This CDR3 is built from 14 residues. Trimming cost V 4 bases and J 3 bases, with 13 bases left between them. Germline-derived CDR1 and CDR2 are SGHRS and YFSETQ. This clonotype was seen ten or more times. TCRdb independently ran MiXCR on the 5' RACE reads; one entry per CDR3 protein. The sample lists 20,000 to 25,000 distinct CDR3 sequences; less than 3.5% were seen once. The source of this sequence is a man between 18 and 35 years old who received the YFV17D yellow fever vaccine. The material was PBMCs, either bulk or a sorted T-cell subset (CD4+, CD8+, memory, or dextramer-sorted; not recorded which), obtained about 49 days after the first yellow fever vaccination. This rearrangement joins TRBV5-1 to TRBJ2-5; D gene ambiguous. The CDR3 protein is CASSVSSTEETQYF. CDR3 nucleotides: TGCGCCAGCAGCGTGTCCTCGACGGAAGAGACCCAGTACTTC.